Each of the 11 T cell receptor beta chains below was sequenced from the same sample in a study of graft-versus-host responses after intestinal transplantation. TCRdb keeps only in-frame clones here, not all; method: immunoSEQ multiplex PCR. The table lists about 100,000 clones, about 93% of them singletons, with approximately 5.6% in the top ten. No antigen has been assigned to these receptors. Material: unstimulated CD8+ T cells sorted from spleen or lymph node cells, obtained before intestinal transplant. These receptors were collected from a human donor who received an intestinal transplant.

This clone was counted once. The rearrangement links TRBV29-1 to TRBJ2-7; D uncertain. Per the germline V gene, CDR1 is SQVTM and CDR2 is ANQGSEA. Trimming shortened V by 7 bases and J by 5 bases, and 9 bases separated the two germline ends. The CDR3 has 10 residues. CDR3 sequence: CSAHRDEQYF. CDR3 coding DNA: TGCAGCGCCCACCGAGACGAGCAGTACTTC.

The rearrangement uses TRBV13 and TRBJ1-2; possible D gene TRBD1, 6 bases. The CDR3 runs 13 residues. Germline lookup yields CDR1 PRHDT and CDR2 FYEKMQ (reference sequence). V was clipped by 3 bases and J by 9 bases, with 14 bases between them. CDR3 sequence: CASSLGGAGSYTF. The CDR3 DNA sequence: TGTGCCAGCAGCTTGGGGGGCGCGGGTAGCTACACCTTC. Full variable domain (remainder filled in from reference TRBV13 and TRBJ1-2): AAGVIQSPRHLIKEKRETATLKCYPIPRHDTVYWYQQGPGQDPQFLISFYEKMQSDKGSIPDRFSAQQFSDYHSELNMSSLELGDSALYFCASSLGGAGSYTFGSGTRLTVV.

The gene calls are TRBV2 and TRBJ1-2; tentative D call: TRBD1 (5 bases). The germline CDR1 and CDR2 sequences are SNHLY and FYNNEI. The CDR3 extends over 11 amino acids. V lost 7 bases and J 4 bases, leaving 7 bases between the germline ends. Here the CDR3 DNA reads TGTGCCAGCACGCAGGGCTATGGCTACACCTTC. The encoded protein is CASTQGYGYTF.

This chain uses TRBV2 with TRBJ2-1, with no clear D. CDR3 length: 13 amino acids. Germline lookup yields CDR1 SNHLY and CDR2 FYNNEI. The V gene lost 3 bases and the J gene lost 5 bases, with 8 bases spanning the gap. In DNA, the CDR3 is TGTGCCAGCAGTGATCTGGGTCACAATGAGCAGTTCTTC. This codes for CASSDLGHNEQFF.

The chain couples TRBV6-5 to TRBJ1-2; perhaps TRBD1 as D (5 bases). Germline lookup yields CDR1 MNHEY and CDR2 SVGAGI. The CDR3 is 13 residues long. V lost 6 bases and J 8 bases, leaving 16 bases between the germline ends. The chain's CDR3 is CASSRHRQGGYTF. Here the CDR3 DNA reads TGTGCCAGCAGCCGCCATAGGCAGGGAGGCTACACCTTC.

This chain joins TRBV6-1 and TRBJ1-2; 9 bases are shared with TRBD1. The CDR3 covers 16 residues. Germline CDR1 reads MNHNS; CDR2 reads SASEGT. V dropped 2 bases and J dropped 5; count of bases not matched to a gene: 9. The CDR3 loop is CASSEIVGTGIYGYTF. The CDR3 coding sequence is TGTGCCAGCAGTGAAATAGTCGGGACAGGGATATATGGCTACACCTTC.

V usage is TRBV9 and J usage is TRBJ1-6; 7 bases are a match to TRBD1. Germline CDR1 is SGDLS and CDR2 is YYNGEE. This CDR3 is 13 amino acids long. J was trimmed by 10 bases and V by 5 bases; bases with no gene match: 6. The CDR3 protein is CASSTGEGSPLHF. CDR3 nucleotides: TGTGCCAGCAGTACAGGGGAAGGCTCACCCCTCCACTTT.

V usage is TRBV30 and J usage is TRBJ2-1; unclear D gene. This CDR3 region has 15 residues. CDR1 and CDR2 (germline): GTSNPN, SVGIG (reference sequence). V lost 5 bases to trimming and J lost 6 bases, with 20 bases between them. CDR3 nucleotide sequence: TGTGCCTGGGTCGGTGCGGACGTCAACTCCAATGAGCAGTTCTTC. It specifies CAWVGADVNSNEQFF.

This clone was found once. The rearrangement uses TRBV7-6 and TRBJ2-5, with D perhaps TRBD1 or TRBD2 (5 bases each). The CDR3 consists of 15 residues. Trimming took 0 bases from V and 2 from J, leaving 10 bases between them. Germline CDR1 SGHVS, CDR2 FNYEAQ. In DNA form, the CDR3 reads TGTGCCAGCAGCTTAGCGCCGGGGCTACAAGAGACCCAGTACTTC. Its protein is CASSLAPGLQETQYF.

This clone showed up just once. This rearrangement joins TRBV13 to TRBJ1-2, with TRBD1 matching over 7 bases. Germline V gene data show CDR1 as PRHDT and CDR2 as FYEKMQ (reference sequence). The CDR3 is 14 amino acids. The trim removed 2 bases at V and 4 bases at J, leaving 4 bases unmatched. CDR3: CASSLRGLGYGYTF. In nucleotides, the CDR3 is TGTGCCAGCAGCTTAAGGGGGCTGGGCTATGGCTACACCTTC. Filled out from reference TRBV13 and TRBJ1-2, the complete variable domain reads AAGVIQSPRHLIKEKRETATLKCYPIPRHDTVYWYQQGPGQDPQFLISFYEKMQSDKGSIPDRFSAQQFSDYHSELNMSSLELGDSALYFCASSLRGLGYGYTFGSGTRLTVV.

The genes are TRBV19 and TRBJ1-6, with D possibly matching TRBD1 (6 bases). The germline V and J ends were trimmed by 3 bases and 6 bases, with 9 bases remaining between them. CDR3 size: 14 residues. Per the germline V gene, CDR1 is LNHDA and CDR2 is SQIVND (reference sequence). In nucleotides, the CDR3 is TGTGCCAGTAGTATTGGGGACACTAATTCACCCCTCCACTTT. Translating it yields CASSIGDTNSPLHF.